What follows are 23 T cell receptor beta chains derived from one specimen sequenced in a study of kidney transplant recipient with SARS-CoV-2 infection. TCRdb analysed the reads with MiXCR anew, one entry per CDR3 protein. The table lists under 250,000 distinct CDR3 sequences, around 30% of them singletons, with almost 7.5% in the top ten. This material consisted of a blood sample, taken at baseline and between days 110 and 120 from a kidney transplant recipient. All receptors come from a young adult male patient who had COVID-19 and was a kidney transplant recipient. Certain T cells may be donor cells from the graft.

This clonotype was seen ten or more times. The chain carries TRBV5-5 and TRBJ2-7, with 7 bases fitting TRBD1. This CDR3 has 14 residues. Germline V gene sequence: CDR1 SGHKS, CDR2 YYEKEE (reference sequence). Germline trimming cut 4 bases from V and 0 bases from J; bases unmatched to any gene: 4. The CDR3 DNA is TGTGCCAGCAGCCGACAGGGCGACTCCTACGAGCAGTACTTC. This codes for CASSRQGDSYEQYF.

This clonotype was seen repeatedly, ten times or more. This sequence joins TRBV7-6 and TRBJ1-2, with a possible D match to TRBD1 (5 bases). The CDR3 has 12 amino acids. V shed 0 bases and J shed 6 bases, with 5 bases lying between them. Germline V gives CDR1 SGHVS, CDR2 FNYEAQ. In nucleotides, the CDR3 is TGTGCCAGCAGCTTAGCAGGGGATGGCTACACCTTC. Protein sequence: CASSLAGDGYTF.

As for this clonotype: A junction end diverges from the germline sequence, so it may reflect a read error. This chain connects TRBV7-4 to TRBJ1-2, with no clear D. Per the germline V gene, CDR1 is SGHVT and CDR2 is SQSDAQ. This CDR3 has 17 residues. In DNA form, the CDR3 reads TGTGCCAGCAGCGTGCGTGATTCAGCCCGAAAGACCTATGGCTGCACCTTC. Translated: CASSVRDSARKTYGCTF.

This clonotype was seen many times. The CDR3 loop reads CASSKAGSGPSSYNEQFF. The DNA of the CDR3 is TGTGCCAGCAGCAAAGCGGGGAGCGGGCCCAGCTCCTACAATGAGCAGTTCTTC. The chain couples TRBV21-1 to TRBJ2-1; the DNA was not compared with TRBD2, the D call given in the table. TRBV21-1 is designated a pseudogene. The CDR3 is 18 amino acids.

As for this clonotype: It may be a read error: a sequence one base away is much more abundant. This chain connects TRBV10-3 to TRBJ1-2; possible D gene TRBD1, 5 bases. Germline V gene sequence: CDR1 ENHRY, CDR2 SYGVKD. The CDR3 has 14 amino acids. V gave up 4 bases and J gave up 4 bases, with 13 bases separating them. For the CDR3, the DNA is TGTGCCATCAGTGGGTCGGGACGGAGCTATGGCTACACCTTC. Its protein is CAISGSGRSYGYTF.

The chain couples TRBV6-6 to TRBJ2-7, with no clear D. The J call is doubtful: the DNA matches TRBJ2-5 better. The CDR3 consists of 13 residues. Germline loops: CDR1 MNHNY, CDR2 SVGAGI (reference sequence). CDR3 nucleotide sequence: TGTGCCAGCAGCCTAGACATTCGAGAGACCCAGTACTTC. Encoded protein: CASSLDIRETQYF.

This clonotype has ten or more counts. The chain employs TRBV6-5 and TRBJ2-1, with no clear D. V lost 7 bases and J lost 0, with 13 bases in between. CDR3 size: 15 residues. In germline, CDR1 is MNHEY, CDR2 SVGAGI. The CDR3 bases are TGTGCCAGCATCACCGACTTGAGCTCCTACAATGAGCAGTTCTTC. Its protein product is CASITDLSSYNEQFF.

There are many counts of this clonotype. The chain combines TRBV7-3 with TRBJ2-7; D possibly matches TRBD1 or TRBD2 (5 bases each). V lost 2 bases, J lost 0 bases, and 11 bases lay in between. This CDR3 spans 15 amino acids. The germline gives CDR1 SGHTA, CDR2 FQGTGA. In DNA form, the CDR3 reads TGTGCCAGCAGCTTACTGGGGGAGAGCTCCTACGAGCAGTACTTC. The encoded protein is CASSLLGESSYEQYF.

This clonotype was detected only once. A much larger clone differs from this one at a single base, so this may be a read error. The rearrangement joins TRBV3-1 to TRBJ2-1; D perhaps matches TRBD1 (5 bases). The germline gives CDR1 LGHDT, CDR2 YNNKEL (reference sequence). This CDR3 spans 19 amino acids. This chain's CDR3 is CASSRGHPILRSSYNEQSF. CDR3 nucleotides: TGTGCCAGCAGCCGCGGACACCCTATTCTTCGGAGCTCCTACAATGAGCAGTCCTTC.

The chain carries TRBV18 and TRBJ2-2; D is perhaps TRBD1 (5 bases). V was pared by 1 base and J by 3 bases, with 9 bases between. Germline assignment: CDR1 KGHSH and CDR2 LQKENI. The CDR3 extends over 15 amino acids. CDR3 amino acids: CASSPREQDTGELFF. The CDR3 coding sequence is TGTGCCAGCTCACCACGAGAACAGGACACCGGGGAGCTGTTTTTT.

In regard to this clonotype: One end of the junction does not line up with germline, which may come from a read error. The chain employs TRBV4-1 and TRBJ2-2; 14 nucleotides agree with TRBD2. CDR1 and CDR2 from the germline V gene are MGHRA and YSYEKL. CDR3 size: 17 residues. The CDR3 loop reads CASSLPGTSGRLRGAVF. CDR3 in DNA: TGCGCCAGCAGCCTTCCCGGGACTAGCGGGAGATTACGGGGAGCTGTTTTT.

The sample holds many counts of this clonotype. This CDR3 is CASSEPGINYGYTF. The CDR3 bases are TGTGCCAGCAGTGAACCAGGGATTAACTATGGCTACACCTTC. The chain joins TRBV25-1 to TRBJ1-2; D might be TRBD1 (5 bases). The CDR3 contains 14 residues. V was clipped by 2 bases and J by 1 base, with 8 bases between them. Germline CDR1 and CDR2: MGHDK and SYGVNS.

This clonotype showed up many times. V usage is TRBV7-4 and J usage is TRBJ1-2; the D is unclear. CDR1 is SGHVT and CDR2 is SQSDAQ in the germline V gene. V was shortened by 2 bases and J by 4 bases, with 20 bases between the two germline ends. The CDR3 sequence is 17 residues long. The DNA for the CDR3 is TGTGCCAGCAGCTTAATAAGTTCAGCTCGAAAGACCTATGGCTACACCTTC. This sequence encodes CASSLISSARKTYGYTF.

Concerning this clonotype itself: An end of the junction does not agree with germline; a read error may underlie this. This rearrangement joins TRBV6-2 or TRBV6-3 to TRBJ1-1; possible D gene TRBD1, 5 bases. This CDR3 is built from 14 residues. CDR1 is MNHEY and CDR2 is SVGEGT in the germline V gene. CDR3 sequence: CAGSYGGMNTEAFF. CDR3 coding DNA: TGTGCCGGCAGTTACGGGGGGATGAACACTGAAGCTTTCTTT.

Ten or more counts support this clonotype. DNA of the CDR3: TGCGCCAGCAGCCCCCGACAGGGGGCTACCCTTAACACTGAAGCTTTCTTT. Protein sequence: CASSPRQGATLNTEAFF. The chain joins TRBV5-1 to TRBJ1-1; TRBD1 agrees at 10 bases. V was pared by 4 bases and J by 2 bases, with 11 bases of the junction left unmatched. Germline V gene data show CDR1 as SGHRS and CDR2 as YFSETQ. The length of the CDR3 is 17 residues.

Details on this clonotype: It may be a read error: a sequence one base away is much more abundant. The rearrangement joins TRBV24-1 to TRBJ1-5; 10 bases agree with TRBD1. The length of the CDR3 is 13 residues. CDR1 and CDR2 from the germline V gene are KGHDR and SFDVKD. Here the CDR3 DNA reads TGTGCCGCCAGTGATCCGGGACAGGGGCGCCAGCATTTT. This gives the protein CAASDPGQGRQHF.

This clonotype was counted ten times or more. This chain uses TRBV29-1 with TRBJ2-7; no clear D. With 5 bases removed from V and 0 bases from J, the gap between germline ends came to 5 bases. Germline assignment: CDR1 SQVTM and CDR2 ANQGSEA. CDR3 length equals 11 residues. The DNA for the CDR3 is TGCAGCGTTCGGGTCTCCTACGAGCAGTACTTC. Amino acid sequence: CSVRVSYEQYF.

Ten or more counts support this clonotype. The chain is built from TRBV5-1 and TRBJ1-6; D is ambiguous. CDR3 length: 15 residues. Trimming pared 0 bases from V and 11 bases from J, leaving 15 bases between. Germline values: CDR1 SGHRS, CDR2 YFSETQ. The CDR3, as DNA: TGCGCCAGCAGCTTGGGCCCGGGCTCCCGAACACCCCTCCACTTT. Residues: CASSLGPGSRTPLHF.

This chain uses TRBV6-5 with TRBJ2-1; 7 nucleotides match TRBD2. CDR3 length: 16 residues. Germline V CDR1 and CDR2: MNHEY, SVGAGI. Unmatched junction bases numbered 16, after V lost 6 bases and J lost 8 bases. For the CDR3, the DNA is TGTGCCAGCAGCCTCCCCCAAAATCCTAGCGGCCATGAGCAGTTCTTC. Residues: CASSLPQNPSGHEQFF.

This clonotype was observed at least ten times. The chain links TRBV27 to TRBJ1-1; the D gene is possibly TRBD1 (6 bases). V dropped 6 bases and J dropped 2 bases, with 16 bases sitting between them. There are 15 residues in the CDR3. CDR1 is MNHEY and CDR2 is SMNVEV in the germline V gene (reference sequence). The CDR3 spells CASRGETGINTEAFF. The DNA for the CDR3 is TGTGCCAGCAGGGGGGAAACAGGGATTAACACTGAAGCTTTCTTT.

Worth noting for this clonotype: A much larger clone differs by one base, so this may be a read error. The chain has TRBV10-3 and TRBJ2-7, with D perhaps matching TRBD1 or TRBD2 (5 bases each). CDR3 length: 13 amino acids. Germline CDR1 and CDR2: ENHRY and SYGVKD. V lost 7 bases and J 3 bases, leaving 13 bases between the germline ends. In nucleotides, the CDR3 is TGTGCCATCACAAGGGACCAGTTCTACGAGCAGTACTTC. Encoded protein: CAITRDQFYEQYF.

This clonotype was counted many times. This CDR3 is CASSCVPTSRKTYGYTF. The DNA for the CDR3 is TGTGCCAGCAGCTGCGTTCCAACAAGCAGAAAGACCTATGGCTACACCTTC. The chain carries TRBV11-2 and TRBJ1-2; D gene ambiguous. The germline V gene encodes CDR1 SGHAT and CDR2 FQNNGV. The CDR3 runs 17 residues. V was clipped by 4 bases and J by 4 bases, with 22 bases between them.

There are many counts of this clonotype. The chain has TRBV25-1 and TRBJ1-2, with unresolved D. This CDR3 has 17 amino acids. Deletions cut 4 bases from V and 4 bases from J, with 22 bases between. The germline V gene has CDR1 MGHDK and CDR2 SYGVNS. The CDR3 region has the DNA TGTGCCAGCAGTGGTGGACGAGAACTGGGAAAGACCTATGGCTACACCTTC. It specifies CASSGGRELGKTYGYTF.